The clone carrying this TCR beta chain was seen ten or more times. Its matching antigen is unknown. The data derive from a study of regulatory T cells in long-lasting Graves disease. Specified time point: newly diagnosed GD, antithyroid drugs for less than 3 months. The TCR library used RNA extracted from PBMCs. Overall study findings and caveats: The TCR repertoire of persistent Graves' patients was less diverse than that of newly diagnosed ones.

This CDR3 spans 16 amino acids. The germline V gene encodes CDR1 DFQATT and CDR2 SNEGSKA (reference sequence). V lost 0 bases and J lost 4; bases outside the gene matches: 9. iRepertoire HTBI primers and Arm-PCR of CDR3 regions built TCR beta libraries. One entry per CDR3 protein, called by TCRdb with MiXCR from the multiplex PCR reads. Of hundreds of thousands of distinct CDR3 sequences in the sample, roughly 14% were seen once. These data also featured in a second study, about T cells in Graves' hyperthyroidism and ophthalmopathy. That study reports: Graves' hyperthyroidism was deemed stable given no ophthalmopathy progression within 18 months. Disease duration under 2 months; hyperthyroidism patients were aged 18 to 65. Researchers ran a first-round RT-PCR on the TCR CDR3 using the HTBI primer set.

The receptor's source is a man aged 25-45 years with Graves disease. Sequenced here: peripheral blood mononuclear cells (PBMCs), sampled at new diagnosis, from a patient treated with antithyroid drugs. The rearrangement links TRBV20-1 to TRBJ2-7; 10 nucleotides match TRBD1. The CDR3 DNA reads as TGCAGTGCTAGAGACTCCGGGACAGGGGAGTGGTACGAGCAGTACTTC. Protein: CSARDSGTGEWYEQYF.